This T cell receptor beta chain is drawn from a study of blood T cells in healthy people across ages. About the research overall: Through template switching, about one barcoded beta molecule was captured per two T cells, as measured in model experiments.

This clonotype was counted a few times. Each donor gave around 9.6 milliliters of peripheral blood. Per sample, no less than 5 micrograms of total RNA were extracted. The CDR3 covers 16 residues. The V gene's germline CDR1 is GTSNPN and CDR2 SVGIG (reference sequence). The V and J ends lost 5 bases and 4 bases, in that order; junction bases with no gene match: 14. A sample-barcoded 5' primer and a J-beta primer mix were used in a second PCR of roughly 7 to 11 cycles. TCRdb redid the calling of the 5' RACE reads with MiXCR, one entry per CDR3 protein. The repertoire holds 500,000 to 700,000 distinct CDR3 sequences, with about 28% as singletons.

This chain joins TRBV30 and TRBJ2-3; 8 nucleotides agree with TRBD1. The clonotype comes from a woman older than 75 in good health. Sequencing was done on a sample of blood. Here the CDR3 DNA reads TGTGCCTGGCGGAAGGGGACAGGCATGGGTCCAGATACGCAGTATTTT. Amino acids: CAWRKGTGMGPDTQYF.